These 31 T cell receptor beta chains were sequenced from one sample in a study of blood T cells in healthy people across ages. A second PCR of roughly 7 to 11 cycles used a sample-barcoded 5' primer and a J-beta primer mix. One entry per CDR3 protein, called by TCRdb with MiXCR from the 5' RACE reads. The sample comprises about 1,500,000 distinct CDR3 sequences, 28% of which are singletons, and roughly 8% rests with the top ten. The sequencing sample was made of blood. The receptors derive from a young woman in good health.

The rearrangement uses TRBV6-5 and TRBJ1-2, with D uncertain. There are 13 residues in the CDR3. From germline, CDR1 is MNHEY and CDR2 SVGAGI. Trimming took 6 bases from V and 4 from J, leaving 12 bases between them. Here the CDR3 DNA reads TGTGCCAGCAGACCCAAGCCAGGCTATGGCTACACCTTC. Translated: CASRPKPGYGYTF.

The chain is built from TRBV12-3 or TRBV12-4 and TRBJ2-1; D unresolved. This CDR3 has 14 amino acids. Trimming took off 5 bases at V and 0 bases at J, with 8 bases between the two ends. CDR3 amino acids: CASSPRISYNEQFF. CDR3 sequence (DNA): TGTGCCAGCAGTCCCAGGATCTCCTACAATGAGCAGTTCTTC.

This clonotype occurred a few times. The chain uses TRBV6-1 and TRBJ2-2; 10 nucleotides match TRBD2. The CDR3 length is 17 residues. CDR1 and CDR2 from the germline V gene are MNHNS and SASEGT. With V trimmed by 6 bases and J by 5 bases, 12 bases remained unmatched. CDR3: CASRFSGGPSGTGELFF. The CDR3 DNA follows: TGTGCCAGCAGATTTAGCGGGGGGCCGTCGGGTACCGGGGAGCTGTTTTTT.

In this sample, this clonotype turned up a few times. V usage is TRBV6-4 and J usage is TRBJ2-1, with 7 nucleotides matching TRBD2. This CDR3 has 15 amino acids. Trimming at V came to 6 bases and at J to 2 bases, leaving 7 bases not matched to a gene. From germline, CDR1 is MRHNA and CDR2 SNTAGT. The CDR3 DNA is TGTGCCAGCAGGAGGGCTAGCGGAGCCTACAATGAGCAGTTCTTC. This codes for CASRRASGAYNEQFF.

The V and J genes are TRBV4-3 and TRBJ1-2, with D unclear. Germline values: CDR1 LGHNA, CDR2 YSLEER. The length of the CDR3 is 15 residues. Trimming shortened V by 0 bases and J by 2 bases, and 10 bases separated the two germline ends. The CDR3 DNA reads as TGCGCCAGCAGCCAAGAAAGTGCAGTCAACTATGGCTACACCTTC. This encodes CASSQESAVNYGYTF.

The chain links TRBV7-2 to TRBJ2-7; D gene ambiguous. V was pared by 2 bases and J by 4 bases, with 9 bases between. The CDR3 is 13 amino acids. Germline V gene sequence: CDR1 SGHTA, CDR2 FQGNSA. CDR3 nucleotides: TGTGCCAGCAGCTTATGGAATTCTTACGAGCAGTACTTC. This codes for CASSLWNSYEQYF.

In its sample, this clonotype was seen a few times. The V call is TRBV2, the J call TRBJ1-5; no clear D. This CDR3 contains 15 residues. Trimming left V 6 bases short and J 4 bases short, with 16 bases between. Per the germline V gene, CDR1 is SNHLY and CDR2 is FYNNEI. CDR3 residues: CASRADIGKNQPQHF. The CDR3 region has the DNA TGTGCCAGCAGGGCAGACATCGGAAAAAATCAGCCCCAGCATTTT.

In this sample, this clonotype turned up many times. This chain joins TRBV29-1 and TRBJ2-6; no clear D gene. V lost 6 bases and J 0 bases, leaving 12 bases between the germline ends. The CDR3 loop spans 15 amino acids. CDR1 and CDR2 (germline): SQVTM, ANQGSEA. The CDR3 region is CSVEVTNSGANVLTF. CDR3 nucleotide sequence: TGCAGCGTCGAGGTAACCAACTCTGGGGCCAACGTCCTGACTTTC. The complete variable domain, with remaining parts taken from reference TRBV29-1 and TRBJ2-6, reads SAVISQKPSRDICQRGTSLTIQCQVDSQVTMMFWYRQQPGQSLTLIATANQGSEATYESGFVIDKFPISRPNLTFSTLTVSNMSPEDSSIYLCSVEVTNSGANVLTFGAGSRLTVL.

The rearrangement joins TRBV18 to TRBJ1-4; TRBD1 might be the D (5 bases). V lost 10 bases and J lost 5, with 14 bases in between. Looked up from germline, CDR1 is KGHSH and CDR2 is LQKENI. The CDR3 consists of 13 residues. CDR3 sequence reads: CANPRGENEKLFF. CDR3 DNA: TGTGCCAACCCGAGGGGTGAGAATGAAAAACTGTTTTTT.

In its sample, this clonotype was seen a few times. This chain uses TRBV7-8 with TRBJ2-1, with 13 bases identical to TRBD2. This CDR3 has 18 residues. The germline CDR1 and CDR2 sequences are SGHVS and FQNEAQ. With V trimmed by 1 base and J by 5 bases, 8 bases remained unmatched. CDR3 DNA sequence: TGTGCCAGCAGCTTAGTATTTGGGGGACTAGCGGGGCACAATGAGCAGTTCTTC. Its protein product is CASSLVFGGLAGHNEQFF. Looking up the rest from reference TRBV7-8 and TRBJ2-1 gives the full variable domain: GAGVSQSPRYKVAKRGQDVALRCDPISGHVSLFWYQQALGQGPEFLTYFQNEAQLDKSGLPSDRFFAERPEGSVSTLKIQRTQQEDSAVYLCASSLVFGGLAGHNEQFFGPGTRLTVL.

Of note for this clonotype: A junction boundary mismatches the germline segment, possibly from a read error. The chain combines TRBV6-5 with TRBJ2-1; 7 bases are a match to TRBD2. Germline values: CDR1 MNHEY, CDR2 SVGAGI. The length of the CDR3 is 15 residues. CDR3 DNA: TGTGCCAGCGGTTACGGGGAGGGCCCCTGCAATGAGCAGTTCTTC. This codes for CASGYGEGPCNEQFF.

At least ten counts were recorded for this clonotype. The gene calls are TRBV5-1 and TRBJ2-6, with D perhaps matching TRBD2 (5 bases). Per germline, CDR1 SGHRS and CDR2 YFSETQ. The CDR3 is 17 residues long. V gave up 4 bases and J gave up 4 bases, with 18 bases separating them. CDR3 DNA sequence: TGCGCCAGCAGCCTGGAAGGCGAGGGCTGGGGGGCCAACGTCCTGACTTTC. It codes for CASSLEGEGWGANVLTF.

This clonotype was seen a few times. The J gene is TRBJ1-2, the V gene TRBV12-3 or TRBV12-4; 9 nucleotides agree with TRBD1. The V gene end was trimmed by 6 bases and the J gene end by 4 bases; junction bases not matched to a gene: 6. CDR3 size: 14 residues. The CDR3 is CASSGDREGYGYTF. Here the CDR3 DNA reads TGTGCCAGCAGCGGGGACAGGGAGGGCTATGGCTACACCTTC.

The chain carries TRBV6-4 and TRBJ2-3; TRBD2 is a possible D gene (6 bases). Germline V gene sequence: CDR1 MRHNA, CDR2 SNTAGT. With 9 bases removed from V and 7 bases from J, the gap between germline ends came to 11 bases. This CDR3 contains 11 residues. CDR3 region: CASWRGHTQYF. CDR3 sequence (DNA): TGTGCCAGTTGGAGGGGCCATACGCAGTATTTT.

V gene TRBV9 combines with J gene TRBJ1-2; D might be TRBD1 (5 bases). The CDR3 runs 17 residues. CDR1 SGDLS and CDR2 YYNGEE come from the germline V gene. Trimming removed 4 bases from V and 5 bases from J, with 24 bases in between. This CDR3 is CASSPTPRNMGEYGYTF. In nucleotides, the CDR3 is TGTGCCAGCAGCCCGACGCCCCGGAACATGGGGGAATATGGCTACACCTTC. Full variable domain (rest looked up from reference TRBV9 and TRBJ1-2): DSGVTQTPKHLITATGQRVTLRCSPRSGDLSVYWYQQSLDQGLQFLIQYYNGEERAKGNILERFSAQQFPDLHSELNLSSLELGDSALYFCASSPTPRNMGEYGYTFGSGTRLTVV.

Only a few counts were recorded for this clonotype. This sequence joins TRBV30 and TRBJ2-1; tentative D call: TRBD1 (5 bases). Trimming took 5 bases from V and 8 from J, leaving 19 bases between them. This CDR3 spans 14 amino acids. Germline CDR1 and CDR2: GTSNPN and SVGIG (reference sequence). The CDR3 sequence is CAWGLPSPRDEQFF. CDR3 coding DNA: TGTGCCTGGGGCCTCCCCTCACCCAGGGATGAGCAGTTCTTC.

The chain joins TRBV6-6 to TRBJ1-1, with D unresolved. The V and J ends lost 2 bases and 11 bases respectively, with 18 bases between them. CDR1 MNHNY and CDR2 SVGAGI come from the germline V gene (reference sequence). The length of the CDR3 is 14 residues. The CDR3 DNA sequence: TGTGCCAGCAGTTACGTTTCTATGGCCTTTGGGGCTTTCTTT. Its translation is CASSYVSMAFGAFF.

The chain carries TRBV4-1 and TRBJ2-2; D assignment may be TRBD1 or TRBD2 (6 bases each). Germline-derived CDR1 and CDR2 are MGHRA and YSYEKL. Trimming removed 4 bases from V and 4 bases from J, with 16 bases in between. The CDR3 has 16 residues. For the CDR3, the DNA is TGCGCCAGCAGCCCCTGGGTGGGGGGCCTCACCGGGGAGCTGTTTTTT. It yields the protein CASSPWVGGLTGELFF.

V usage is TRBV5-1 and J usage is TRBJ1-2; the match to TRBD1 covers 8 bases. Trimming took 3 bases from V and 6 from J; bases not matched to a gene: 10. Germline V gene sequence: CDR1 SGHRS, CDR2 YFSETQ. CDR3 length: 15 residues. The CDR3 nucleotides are TGCGCCAGCAGCTCGAAAAATGGACAGGGCCATGGCTACACCTTC. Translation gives CASSSKNGQGHGYTF.

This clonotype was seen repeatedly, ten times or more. DNA of the CDR3: TGTGCCAGCAGCCCCGGGACAGGGGGTACAGATACGCAGTATTTT. Its translation is CASSPGTGGTDTQYF. The V and J genes are TRBV7-9 and TRBJ2-3; 11 bases are shared with TRBD1. After removal of 5 bases from V and 3 bases from J, the junction contained 4 bases not matched to a gene. This CDR3 contains 15 residues. CDR1 and CDR2 (germline): SEHNR, FQNEAQ (reference sequence).

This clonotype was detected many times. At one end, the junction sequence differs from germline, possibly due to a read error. CDR3 nucleotide sequence: TGCGCCAGCGGGCCCACGGGACACGACTCCGACGAGCAGTACTTC. The encoded protein is CASGPTGHDSDEQYF. The V and J genes are TRBV5-1 and TRBJ2-7; D is perhaps TRBD1 (6 bases). There are 15 residues in the CDR3. Germline CDR1 and CDR2: SGHRS and YFSETQ.

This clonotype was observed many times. Written as DNA, the CDR3 is TGTGCCACCAGCCCGCGGACCCTCATGGGCTACGAGCAGTACTTC. This codes for CATSPRTLMGYEQYF. The chain links TRBV15 to TRBJ2-7; D is ambiguous. Germline assignment: CDR1 LNHNV and CDR2 YYDKDF (reference sequence). The CDR3 runs 15 residues. Trimming removed 5 bases from V and 3 bases from J, with 17 bases in between.

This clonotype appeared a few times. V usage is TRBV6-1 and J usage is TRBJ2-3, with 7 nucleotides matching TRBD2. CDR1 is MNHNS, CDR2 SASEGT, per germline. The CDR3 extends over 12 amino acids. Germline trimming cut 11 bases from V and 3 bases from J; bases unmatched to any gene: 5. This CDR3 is CAGGERTDTQYF. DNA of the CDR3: TGTGCCGGGGGGGAGCGGACAGATACGCAGTATTTT.

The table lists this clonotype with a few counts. The CDR3 protein is CASSLTDRLYGYTF. Written as DNA, the CDR3 is TGTGCCAGCAGTTTAACTGACAGGCTCTATGGCTACACCTTC. J is TRBJ1-2 and V is TRBV28; maybe TRBD1 (6 bases). The CDR3 runs to 14 residues. Germline V gene sequence: CDR1 MDHEN, CDR2 SYDVKM. The V end was cut by 2 bases, the J end by 4 bases, with 11 bases between.

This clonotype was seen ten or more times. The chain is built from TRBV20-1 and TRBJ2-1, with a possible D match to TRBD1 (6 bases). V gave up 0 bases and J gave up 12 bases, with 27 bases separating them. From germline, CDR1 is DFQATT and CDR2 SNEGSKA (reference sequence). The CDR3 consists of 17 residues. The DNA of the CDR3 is TGCAGTGCTAGAGATCGGTATACAGGGTCACAGGTAGTCGGGCAGTTCTTC. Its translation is CSARDRYTGSQVVGQFF.

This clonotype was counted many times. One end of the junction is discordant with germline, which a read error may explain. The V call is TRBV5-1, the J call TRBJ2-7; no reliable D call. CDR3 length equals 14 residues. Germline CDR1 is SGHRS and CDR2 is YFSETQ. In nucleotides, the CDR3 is TGTGCCAGCAGCCCGAGAACTCTAACCTACGAGCAGTACTTC. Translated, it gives CASSPRTLTYEQYF.

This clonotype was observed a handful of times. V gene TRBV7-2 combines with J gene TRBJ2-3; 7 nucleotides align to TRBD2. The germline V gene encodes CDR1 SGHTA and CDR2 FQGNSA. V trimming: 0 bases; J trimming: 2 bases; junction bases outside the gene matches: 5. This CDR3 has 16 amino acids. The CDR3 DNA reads TGTGCCAGCAGCTTAGCGCGGAGCGGGATCACAGATACGCAGTATTTT. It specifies CASSLARSGITDTQYF.

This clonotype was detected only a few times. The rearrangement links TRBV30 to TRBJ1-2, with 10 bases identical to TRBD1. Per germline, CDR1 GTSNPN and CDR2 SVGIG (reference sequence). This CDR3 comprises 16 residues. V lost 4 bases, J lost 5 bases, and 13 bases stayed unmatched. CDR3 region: CAWIRQTGTGVYGYTF. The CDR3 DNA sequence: TGTGCCTGGATACGCCAAACCGGGACAGGGGTATATGGCTACACCTTC.

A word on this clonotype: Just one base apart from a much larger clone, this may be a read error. In nucleotides, the CDR3 is TGTGCCACCGGGTCGGGGGGTAGCTCCTACGAGCAGTACTTC. It yields the protein CATGSGGSSYEQYF. The chain recombines TRBV15 with TRBJ2-7; 7 bases are a match to TRBD2. The V and J ends lost 8 bases and 0 bases, in that order; junction bases with no gene match: 7. CDR3 length: 14 residues. Per the germline V gene, CDR1 is LNHNV and CDR2 is YYDKDF (reference sequence).

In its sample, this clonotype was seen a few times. The CDR3 sequence is CSVGSLNEKLFF. The CDR3 nucleotides are TGCAGTGTGGGCAGTCTGAATGAAAAACTGTTTTTT. The J gene is TRBJ1-4, the V gene TRBV20-1; no definite D call. Germline V CDR1 and CDR2: DFQATT, SNEGSKA (reference sequence). V shed 7 bases and J shed 5 bases, with 11 bases lying between them. The CDR3 has 12 amino acids.

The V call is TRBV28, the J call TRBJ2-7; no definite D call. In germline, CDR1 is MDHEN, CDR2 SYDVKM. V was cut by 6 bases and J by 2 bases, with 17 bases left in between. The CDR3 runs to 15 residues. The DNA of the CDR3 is TGTGCCAGCAGCCAAGGGCACTTTTCCGCCTACGAGCAGTACTTC. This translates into CASSQGHFSAYEQYF.